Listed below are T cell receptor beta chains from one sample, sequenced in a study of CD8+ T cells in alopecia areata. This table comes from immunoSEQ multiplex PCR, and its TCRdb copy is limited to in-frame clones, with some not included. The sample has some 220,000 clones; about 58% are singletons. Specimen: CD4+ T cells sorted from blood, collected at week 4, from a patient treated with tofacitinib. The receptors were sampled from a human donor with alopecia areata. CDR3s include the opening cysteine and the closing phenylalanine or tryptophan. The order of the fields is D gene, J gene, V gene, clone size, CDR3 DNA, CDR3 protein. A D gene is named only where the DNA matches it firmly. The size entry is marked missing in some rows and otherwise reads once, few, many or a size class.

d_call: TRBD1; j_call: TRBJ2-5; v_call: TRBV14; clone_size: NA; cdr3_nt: TGTGCCAGCAGCCCGGGACAGCAAGAGACCCAGTACTTC; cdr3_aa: CASSPGQQETQYF
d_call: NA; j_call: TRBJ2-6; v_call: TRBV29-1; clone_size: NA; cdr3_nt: TGCAGCGTTGAAGGCTTAACCGGGTCCCCCCCCGGGGCCAACGTCCTGACTTTC; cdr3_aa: CSVEGLTGSPPGANVLTF
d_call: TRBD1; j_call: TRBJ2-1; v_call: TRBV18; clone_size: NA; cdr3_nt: TGTGCCAGCTCACCGAGGACAGGGGGCAATGAGCAGTTCTTC; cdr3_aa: CASSPRTGGNEQFF
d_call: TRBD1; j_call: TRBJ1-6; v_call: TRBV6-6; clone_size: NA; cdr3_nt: TGTGCCAGCAGTTCGAGGACAGGGGGGAATTCACCCCTCCACTTT; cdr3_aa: CASSSRTGGNSPLHF
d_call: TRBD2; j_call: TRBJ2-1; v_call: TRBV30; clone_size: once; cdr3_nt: TGTGCCTGGAGTGTACCCTTGGGACTAGCGGGGTCTAGCTCCTACAATGAGCAGTTCTTC; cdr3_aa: CAWSVPLGLAGSSSYNEQFF
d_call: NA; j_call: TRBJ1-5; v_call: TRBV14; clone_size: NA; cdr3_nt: TGTGCCAGCAGCCAGGGGTTCAATCAGCCCCAGCATTTT; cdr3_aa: CASSQGFNQPQHF
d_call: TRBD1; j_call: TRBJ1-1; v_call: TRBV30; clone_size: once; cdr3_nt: TGTGCCTGGAGTACAGGGGTTGCTGAAGCTTTCTTT; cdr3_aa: CAWSTGVAEAFF
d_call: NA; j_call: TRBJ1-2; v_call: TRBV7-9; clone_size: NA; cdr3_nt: TGTGCCAGCAGCGGGGAGGACTATGGCTACACCTTC; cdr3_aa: CASSGEDYGYTF
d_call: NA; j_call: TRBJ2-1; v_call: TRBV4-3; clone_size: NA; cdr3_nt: TGCGCCAGCAGCCAGGAAATGGGACCCGAGCAGCAGCAGTTCTTC; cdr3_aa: CASSQEMGPEQQQFF
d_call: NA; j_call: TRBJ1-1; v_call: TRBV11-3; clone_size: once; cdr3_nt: TGTGCCAGCAGCCCCGGACAGTTGAACACTGAAGCTTTCTTT; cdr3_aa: CASSPGQLNTEAFF
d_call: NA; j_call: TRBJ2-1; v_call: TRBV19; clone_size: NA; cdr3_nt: TGTGCCAGCCGAGGGGGAACCTACAATGAGCAGTTCTTC; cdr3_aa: CASRGGTYNEQFF
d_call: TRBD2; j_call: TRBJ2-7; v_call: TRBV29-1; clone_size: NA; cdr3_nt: TGCAGCGTTGTAGTTCTAGCGGGTAAAGAGCAGTACTTC; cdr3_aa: CSVVVLAGKEQYF
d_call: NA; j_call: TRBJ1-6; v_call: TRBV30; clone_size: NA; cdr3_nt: TGTGCCTGGAGGACGCCAGGGACGGAGAATTCACCCCTCCACTTT; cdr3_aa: CAWRTPGTENSPLHF
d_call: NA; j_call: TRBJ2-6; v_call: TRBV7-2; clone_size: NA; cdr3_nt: TGTGCCAGCCAAAGACCGGCGGGGGCCAACGTCCTGACTTTC; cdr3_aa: CASQRPAGANVLTF
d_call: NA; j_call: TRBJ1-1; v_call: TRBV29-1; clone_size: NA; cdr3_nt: TGCAGCGTTGTGCCGGGGGCATGGACTGAAGCTTTCTTT; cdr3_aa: CSVVPGAWTEAFF
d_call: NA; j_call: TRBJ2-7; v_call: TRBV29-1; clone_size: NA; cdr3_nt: TGCAGCGTCTTCGGGGGACCTACTTCCTACGAGCAGTACTTC; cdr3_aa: CSVFGGPTSYEQYF
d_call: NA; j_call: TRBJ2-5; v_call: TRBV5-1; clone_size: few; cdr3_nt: TGCGCCAGCGCACTGGACAGCCAAGAGACCCAGTACTTC; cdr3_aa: CASALDSQETQYF
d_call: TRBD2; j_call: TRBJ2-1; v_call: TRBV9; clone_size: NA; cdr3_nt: TGTGCCAGCAGCGCAAAGACTAGCGGAGGTGAGCAGTTCTTC; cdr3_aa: CASSAKTSGGEQFF
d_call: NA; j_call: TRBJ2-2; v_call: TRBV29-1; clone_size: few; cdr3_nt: TGCAGCGTTTTTTGGATGAACACCGGGGAGCTGTTTTTT; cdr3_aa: CSVFWMNTGELFF
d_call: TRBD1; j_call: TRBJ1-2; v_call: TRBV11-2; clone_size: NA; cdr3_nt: TGTGCCAGCAGCCTAGGACAGGGAAACTATGGCTACACCTTC; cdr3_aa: CASSLGQGNYGYTF
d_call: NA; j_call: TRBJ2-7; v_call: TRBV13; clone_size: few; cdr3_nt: TGTGCCAGCAGCTCGCGGGGTTACGAGCAGTACTTC; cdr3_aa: CASSSRGYEQYF
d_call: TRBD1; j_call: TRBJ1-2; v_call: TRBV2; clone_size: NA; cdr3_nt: TGTGCCAGCAGGGCGACAGGGGACTATGGCTACACCTTC; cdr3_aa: CASRATGDYGYTF
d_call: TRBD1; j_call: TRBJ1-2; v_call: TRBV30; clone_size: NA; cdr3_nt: TGTGCCTGGAGCGTCCAGACAGGGCGAGGCTACACCTTC; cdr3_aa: CAWSVQTGRGYTF
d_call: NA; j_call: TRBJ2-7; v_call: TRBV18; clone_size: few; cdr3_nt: TGTGCCAGCTCCCTTTATACTTCCTACGAGCAGTACTTC; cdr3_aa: CASSLYTSYEQYF
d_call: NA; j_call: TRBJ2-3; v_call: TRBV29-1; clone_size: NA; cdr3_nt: TGCAGCTCCCTCATGGGCAAGAAGATTGGCGCAGATACGCAGTATTTT; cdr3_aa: CSSLMGKKIGADTQYF
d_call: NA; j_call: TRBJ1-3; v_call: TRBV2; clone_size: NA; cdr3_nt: TGTGCCAGCAGTACGGACAGTCCAAGCTCTGGAAACACCATATATTTT; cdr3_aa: CASSTDSPSSGNTIYF
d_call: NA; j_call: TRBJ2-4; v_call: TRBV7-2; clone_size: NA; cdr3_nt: TGTGCCAGCAGCTTAGACAGAGAAAACATTCAGTACTTC; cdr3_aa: CASSLDRENIQYF
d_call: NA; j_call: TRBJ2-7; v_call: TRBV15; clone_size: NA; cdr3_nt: TGTGCCACCAGCAGAGATCGGACACCATACGAGCAGTACTTC; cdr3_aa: CATSRDRTPYEQYF
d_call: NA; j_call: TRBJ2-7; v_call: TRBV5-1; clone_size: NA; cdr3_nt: TGCGCCAGCAGCCCACTTCCTGACCAAGGCGAGCAGTACTTC; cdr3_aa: CASSPLPDQGEQYF
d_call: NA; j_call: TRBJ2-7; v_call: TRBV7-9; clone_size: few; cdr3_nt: TGTGCCAGCCGAGCAAACTCCTACGAGCAGTACTTC; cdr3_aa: CASRANSYEQYF
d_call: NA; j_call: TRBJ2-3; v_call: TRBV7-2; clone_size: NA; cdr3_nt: TGTGCCAGCAGCCTACTGGATACGCAGTATTTT; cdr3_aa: CASSLLDTQYF
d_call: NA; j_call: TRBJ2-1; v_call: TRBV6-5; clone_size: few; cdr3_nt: TGTGCCAGCAGTTACCTCGGCGGTGGGTACAATGAGCAGTTCTTC; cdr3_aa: CASSYLGGGYNEQFF
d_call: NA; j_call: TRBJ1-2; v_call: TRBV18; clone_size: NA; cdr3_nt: TGTGCCAGCTCACCCGGGACAATAGCTAACTATGGCTACACCTTC; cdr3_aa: CASSPGTIANYGYTF
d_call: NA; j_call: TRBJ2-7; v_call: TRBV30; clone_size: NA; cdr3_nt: TGTGCCTGGAGTGTATGGGAGCCCGGCGAGCAGTACTTC; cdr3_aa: CAWSVWEPGEQYF
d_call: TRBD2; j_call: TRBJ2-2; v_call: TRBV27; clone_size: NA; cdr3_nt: TGTGCCAGCAGTCCCACGTCCCTAGCGGGGGGCCAATTAGCCAAGCTGTTTTTT; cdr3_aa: CASSPTSLAGGQLAKLFF
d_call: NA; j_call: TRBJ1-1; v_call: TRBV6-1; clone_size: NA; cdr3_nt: TGTGCCACCGGCCGGGGAAACACTGAAGCTTTCTTT; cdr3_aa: CATGRGNTEAFF
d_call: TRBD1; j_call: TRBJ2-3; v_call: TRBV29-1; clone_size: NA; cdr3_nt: TGCAGCGTTGAAGGGGGGACAGCTGTCACAGATACGCAGTATTTT; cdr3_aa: CSVEGGTAVTDTQYF
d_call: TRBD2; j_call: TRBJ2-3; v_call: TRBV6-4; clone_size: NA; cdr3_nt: TGTGCCAGCAGTGAAGACCTAGCGGCGGATACGCAGTATTTT; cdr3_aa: CASSEDLAADTQYF
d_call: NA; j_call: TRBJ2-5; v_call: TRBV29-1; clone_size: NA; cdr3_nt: TGCAGCGTTGGTATGAGTGGCGAGACCCAGTACTTC; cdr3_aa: CSVGMSGETQYF
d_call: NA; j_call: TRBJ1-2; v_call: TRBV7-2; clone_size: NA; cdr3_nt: TGTGCCAGCAGCTTAGCGAATCAGGGGTGCACCTTC; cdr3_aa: CASSLANQGCTF
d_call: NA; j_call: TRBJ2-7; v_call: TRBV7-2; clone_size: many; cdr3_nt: TGTGCCAGCAAACTACGAAGCTCCTACGAGCAGTACTTC; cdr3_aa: CASKLRSSYEQYF
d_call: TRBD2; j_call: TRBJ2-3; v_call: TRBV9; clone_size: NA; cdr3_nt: TGTGCCAGCAGCGCGACTAGCGGGGCTAGCACAGATACGCAGTATTTT; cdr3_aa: CASSATSGASTDTQYF
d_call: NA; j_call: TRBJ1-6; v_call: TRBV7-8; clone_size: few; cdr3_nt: TGTGCCAGCAGCTCGGCTCAGGGCCCCCGCGGGTCACCCCTCCACTTT; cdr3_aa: CASSSAQGPRGSPLHF
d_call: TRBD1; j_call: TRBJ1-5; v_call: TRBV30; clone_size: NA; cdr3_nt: TGTGCCTGGAACTCCGGGACAGGGGAAGATCAGCCCCAGCATTTT; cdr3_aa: CAWNSGTGEDQPQHF
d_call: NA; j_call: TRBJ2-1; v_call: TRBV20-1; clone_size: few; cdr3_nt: TGCAGTGCTAGATGGGGAAATGAGCAGTTCTTC; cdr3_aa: CSARWGNEQFF
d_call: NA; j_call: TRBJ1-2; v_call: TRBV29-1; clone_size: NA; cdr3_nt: TGCAGCGTTCACGACCCGAGCACGACCGTCTATGGCTACACCTTC; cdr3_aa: CSVHDPSTTVYGYTF
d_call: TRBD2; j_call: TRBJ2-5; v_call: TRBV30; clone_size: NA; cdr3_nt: TGTGCCTGGACGACTAGCGGGTGGGGGAGAGAGACCCAGTACTTC; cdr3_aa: CAWTTSGWGRETQYF
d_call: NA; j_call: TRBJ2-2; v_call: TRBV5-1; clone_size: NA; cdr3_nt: TGCGCCAGCAGCCCTCCGGGGGACCACACCGGGGAGCTGTTTTTT; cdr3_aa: CASSPPGDHTGELFF
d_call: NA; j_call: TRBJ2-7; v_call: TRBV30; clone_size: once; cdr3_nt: TGTGCCTGGAAGCAGGGGACCTACGAGCAGTACTTC; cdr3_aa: CAWKQGTYEQYF
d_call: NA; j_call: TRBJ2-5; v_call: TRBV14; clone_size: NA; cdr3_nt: TGTGCCAGCAGCCAAGAGGCGGGACTAGAGACCCAGTACTTC; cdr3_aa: CASSQEAGLETQYF
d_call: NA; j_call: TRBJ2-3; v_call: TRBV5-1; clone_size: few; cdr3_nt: TGCGCCAGCAGCTTGGCCGGGGTTGGTACAGATACGCAGTATTTT; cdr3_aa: CASSLAGVGTDTQYF
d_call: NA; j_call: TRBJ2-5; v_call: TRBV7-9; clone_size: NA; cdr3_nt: TGTGCCAGCAGCTTCGAGGGGGGGCTGGAGACCCAGTACTTC; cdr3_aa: CASSFEGGLETQYF